This TCR beta chain derives from a study of early T cells in non-severe SARS-CoV-2 infection (dated by TCRdb to about 2021). Study-wide context: TCR sequencing used bulk RNA from unsorted whole blood, so alpha and beta chains could not be paired. Results the study describes overall, beyond this receptor: VDJdb matching was skewed toward anti-spike CD8 responses and likely underestimated virus-specific expansions, missing private and CD4 specificities.

To prepare the library, 5' RACE was applied. TCRdb records NextSeq 500 as the sequencer. To correct for sequencing error and PCR bias, the TCR library protocol tagged individual cDNA molecules with unique molecular identifiers. Sequencing covered both TCR alpha and beta chains, and within each sample the abundances of alpha and beta sequences were tightly co-correlated. As for the authors' bioinformatics: Decombinator V4 was used to annotate the V gene, J gene and CDR3 of the TCR sequences. Expanded TCRs were defined as changing significantly between any two time points under a Poisson model with p below 0.0001. TCR abundances were normalised to the total number of TCRs sequenced per sample and were expressed as counts per million. MAIT TCRs were defined by TRAV1-2 paired with TRAJ12, TRAJ20 or TRAJ33, and iNKT TCRs by TRAV10 paired with TRAJ18. VDJdb, accessed on 1 November 2021, was searched for TCRs annotated for CMV, EBV and SARS-CoV-2, and TCRs annotated for more than one antigen were excluded. TCRdb reworked the public reads: Q25 trimming with fastp, MiXCR clone assembly, productive beta chains retained. Every entry covers one CDR3 protein and lists the most common genes and DNA from its rows. V and J calls and clone size were set by TCRdb, not the authors. This sample lists under 70,000 distinct CDR3 sequences; roughly 12% were detected once. Around 5% of the sample lies in the top ten.

The study was a case-control design nested within a healthcare worker cohort in London, UK, with weekly nasopharyngeal swab PCR tests and blood sampling. Healthcare workers were recruited during the week of the UK lockdown, between 23 and 31 March 2020, and followed weekly for up to roughly 15 weeks. Via the germline V gene, CDR1 is SNHLY and CDR2 FYNNEI. V is clipped by 7 bases and J by 0 bases, and the sequence between their germline boundaries is 16 bases long. From its cysteine to its phenylalanine, the CDR3 spans 15 amino acids. The DNA shown is the 45-base CDR3, in frame from base 1. A few counts support this clonotype. Its antigen remains unidentified. The input lacks base qualities; no much larger clone sits a single base away.

The material sequenced was whole blood. The sequence was obtained from an adult who was a healthcare worker with PCR-confirmed SARS-CoV-2 infection or an uninfected control (not recorded which). The sequence links TRBV2 to TRBJ2-7, and possibly TRBD2, on 5 matching bases. The DNA sequence is as follows: TGTGCCAGCATATTTGGCGGGCAGAGCTCCTACGAGCAGTACTTC. The resulting protein is CASIFGGQSSYEQYF.